This T cell receptor (beta chain) was captured in a study of PD-1 blockade in classical Hodgkin lymphoma. Sequencing used immunoSEQ multiplex PCR; TCRdb keeps in-frame clones, though not all of them. Of 25,000 to 30,000 clones in the sample, roughly four fifths were seen once. After autologous stem cell transplantation all patients relapsed, and prior brentuximab vedotin exposure differed between cohorts. The receptor was derived from a human donor with classical Hodgkin lymphoma. The sequencing used peripheral blood mononuclear cells (PBMCs), collected before the second cycle of nivolumab.

The CDR3 region is CASSQERRETGAKIYRQQFF. The CDR3 nucleotides read TGCGCCAGCAGCCAAGAAAGGAGGGAAACAGGGGCCAAAATTTATAGGCAGCAGTTCTTC. The V call is TRBV4-1, the J call TRBJ2-1, with TRBD1 as a possible D gene (7 bases). The germline V and J ends were trimmed by 0 bases and 11 bases, with 32 bases remaining between them. There are 20 residues in the CDR3. CDR1 is MGHRA, CDR2 YSYEKL, per germline.